These T cell receptor beta chains were read from a single sample in a study of blood T cell repertoires in COVID-19. Sequencing used immunoSEQ multiplex PCR; TCRdb keeps in-frame clones, though not all of them. The data show 150,000 to 170,000 clones, roughly 80% seen once. The sequenced sample consisted of PBMCs or T cells enriched from blood (not recorded which). The receptor source for this set is a man aged 45-60 years who had recovered from COVID-19. Each CDR3 is given with its conserved first and last residue. Fields, in order: clone size, CDR3 length, D gene, V gene, J gene, CDR3 protein, CDR3 DNA. A D gene is named only where the DNA matches it firmly. Only part of the rows carry a size: once, few, many, or a class if the clone is expanded.

abundance: .; len: 15; d_gene: .; v_gene: TRBV2; j_gene: TRBJ1-2; CDR3aa: CASRGASLRNYGYTF; CDR3nt: TGTGCCAGCAGGGGGGCCAGCCTTCGTAACTATGGCTACACCTTC
abundance: .; len: 14; d_gene: .; v_gene: TRBV7-8; j_gene: TRBJ1-6; CDR3aa: CASSLSPGDSSLHF; CDR3nt: TGTGCCAGCAGCTTAAGTCCAGGGGATTCGTCCCTCCACTTT
abundance: .; len: 17; d_gene: TRBD2; v_gene: TRBV11-3; j_gene: TRBJ2-1; CDR3aa: CASSLDRGTSGDNEQFF; CDR3nt: TGTGCCAGCAGCTTAGATCGGGGGACTAGCGGTGACAATGAGCAGTTCTTC
abundance: .; len: 15; d_gene: TRBD2; v_gene: TRBV9; j_gene: TRBJ2-2; CDR3aa: CASSLAGVNTGELFF; CDR3nt: TGTGCCAGCAGCCTAGCGGGGGTCAACACCGGGGAGCTGTTTTTT
abundance: many; len: 14; d_gene: TRBD1; v_gene: TRBV5-1; j_gene: TRBJ1-4; CDR3aa: CASSLAGGYEKLFF; CDR3nt: TGCGCCAGCAGCTTGGCAGGGGGCTATGAAAAACTGTTTTTT
abundance: .; len: 13; d_gene: .; v_gene: TRBV7-9; j_gene: TRBJ2-5; CDR3aa: CASSLAPVETQYF; CDR3nt: TGTGCCAGCAGCTTAGCCCCGGTGGAGACCCAGTACTTC
abundance: .; len: 13; d_gene: TRBD2; v_gene: TRBV13; j_gene: TRBJ2-4; CDR3aa: CASLTSGKNIQYF; CDR3nt: TGTGCCAGCTTGACTAGCGGAAAAAACATTCAGTACTTC
abundance: .; len: 14; d_gene: .; v_gene: TRBV5-1; j_gene: TRBJ2-1; CDR3aa: CASTTGHRGNEQFF; CDR3nt: TGCGCCAGCACCACAGGACACCGAGGCAATGAGCAGTTCTTC
abundance: .; len: 13; d_gene: .; v_gene: TRBV30; j_gene: TRBJ1-4; CDR3aa: CAWSKGRGEKLFF; CDR3nt: TGTGCCTGGAGTAAGGGTAGGGGTGAAAAACTGTTTTTT
abundance: .; len: 14; d_gene: .; v_gene: TRBV21-1; j_gene: TRBJ1-2; CDR3aa: CASSKGAGLYGYTF; CDR3nt: TGTGCCAGCAGCAAAGGGGCAGGGTTGTATGGCTACACCTTC
abundance: .; len: 15; d_gene: .; v_gene: TRBV6-2/TRBV6-3; j_gene: TRBJ1-5; CDR3aa: CASSETTHHNQPQHF; CDR3nt: TGTGCCAGCAGCGAAACAACCCACCACAATCAGCCCCAGCATTTT
abundance: .; len: 15; d_gene: TRBD2; v_gene: TRBV3-1/TRBV3-2; j_gene: TRBJ2-3; CDR3aa: CASSRQRGGRDTQYF; CDR3nt: TGTGCCAGCAGCCGGCAGCGGGGGGGCAGAGATACGCAGTATTTT
abundance: few; len: 14; d_gene: .; v_gene: TRBV3-1/TRBV3-2; j_gene: TRBJ2-7; CDR3aa: CASSQNQGRNEQYF; CDR3nt: TGTGCCAGCAGCCAAAATCAGGGTCGGAACGAGCAGTACTTC
abundance: .; len: 19; d_gene: TRBD2; v_gene: TRBV2; j_gene: TRBJ2-3; CDR3aa: CASSEALPGFSGGRDTQYF; CDR3nt: TGTGCCAGCAGTGAAGCGCTTCCGGGGTTTAGCGGGGGTAGAGATACGCAGTATTTT
abundance: .; len: 14; d_gene: TRBD1; v_gene: TRBV6-5; j_gene: TRBJ1-5; CDR3aa: CATGQGAQNQPQHF; CDR3nt: TGTGCCACCGGACAGGGGGCGCAAAATCAGCCCCAGCATTTT
abundance: .; len: 13; d_gene: TRBD1; v_gene: TRBV2; j_gene: TRBJ1-2; CDR3aa: CASSRTGSYGYTF; CDR3nt: TGTGCCAGCAGTAGGACAGGGAGCTATGGCTACACCTTC
abundance: .; len: 14; d_gene: TRBD1; v_gene: TRBV18; j_gene: TRBJ1-1; CDR3aa: CASSLGQGHTEAFF; CDR3nt: TGTGCCAGCTCCCTCGGACAGGGTCACACTGAAGCTTTCTTT
abundance: .; len: 15; d_gene: TRBD2; v_gene: TRBV5-6; j_gene: TRBJ2-5; CDR3aa: CASSPTRTSDETQYF; CDR3nt: TGTGCCAGCAGCCCAACCAGGACTAGCGACGAGACCCAGTACTTC
abundance: .; len: 15; d_gene: .; v_gene: TRBV12-5; j_gene: TRBJ2-5; CDR3aa: CASGFPLWERETQYF; CDR3nt: TGTGCTAGTGGTTTCCCCTTGTGGGAGCGGGAGACCCAGTACTTC
abundance: .; len: 16; d_gene: .; v_gene: TRBV5-5; j_gene: TRBJ2-1; CDR3aa: CASSLLLQPSYNEQFF; CDR3nt: TGTGCCAGCAGCTTGTTACTTCAACCCTCCTACAATGAGCAGTTCTTC
abundance: .; len: 18; d_gene: TRBD1; v_gene: TRBV18; j_gene: TRBJ1-4; CDR3aa: CASSPFGQGSTTNEKLFF; CDR3nt: TGTGCCAGCTCACCTTTTGGACAGGGGTCCACAACTAATGAAAAACTGTTTTTT
abundance: .; len: 15; d_gene: TRBD1; v_gene: TRBV30; j_gene: TRBJ1-1; CDR3aa: CAWNGGGSWNTEAFF; CDR3nt: TGTGCCTGGAACGGAGGGGGCTCGTGGAACACTGAAGCTTTCTTT
abundance: .; len: 16; d_gene: .; v_gene: TRBV3-1/TRBV3-2; j_gene: TRBJ2-2; CDR3aa: CASSQTWHKNTGELFF; CDR3nt: TGTGCCAGCAGCCAAACCTGGCATAAGAACACCGGGGAGCTGTTTTTT
abundance: .; len: 13; d_gene: TRBD1; v_gene: TRBV18; j_gene: TRBJ1-1; CDR3aa: CASSRTGDTEAFF; CDR3nt: TGTGCCAGCTCAAGAACAGGGGACACTGAAGCTTTCTTT
abundance: few; len: 18; d_gene: .; v_gene: TRBV4-1; j_gene: TRBJ2-6; CDR3aa: CASSQRGTAGSGANVLTF; CDR3nt: TGCGCCAGCAGCCAAAGGGGGACAGCGGGCTCTGGGGCCAACGTCCTGACTTTC
abundance: .; len: 15; d_gene: TRBD1; v_gene: TRBV5-1; j_gene: TRBJ2-7; CDR3aa: CASSLAGTGGDEQYF; CDR3nt: TGCGCCAGCAGCTTGGCCGGGACAGGGGGCGACGAGCAGTACTTC
abundance: .; len: 17; d_gene: .; v_gene: TRBV9; j_gene: TRBJ1-2; CDR3aa: CASTHKIGAGANYGYTF; CDR3nt: TGTGCCAGCACCCATAAAATTGGGGCAGGAGCTAACTATGGCTACACCTTC